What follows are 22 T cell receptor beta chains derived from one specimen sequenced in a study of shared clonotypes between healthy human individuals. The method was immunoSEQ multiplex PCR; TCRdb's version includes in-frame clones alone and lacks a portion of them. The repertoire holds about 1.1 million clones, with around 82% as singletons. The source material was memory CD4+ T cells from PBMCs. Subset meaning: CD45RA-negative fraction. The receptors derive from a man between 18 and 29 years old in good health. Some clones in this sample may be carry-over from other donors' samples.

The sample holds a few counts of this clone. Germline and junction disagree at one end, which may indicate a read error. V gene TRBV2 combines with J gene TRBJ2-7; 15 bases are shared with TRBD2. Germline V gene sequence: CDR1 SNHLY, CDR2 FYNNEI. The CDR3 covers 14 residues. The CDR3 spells CASSEAGLAGGPWF. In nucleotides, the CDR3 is TGTGCCAGCAGTGAAGCTGGACTAGCGGGAGGGCCGTGGTTC.

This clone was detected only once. Here the CDR3 DNA reads TGTGCCATCAGTGAGACATACAGCACTGAAGCTTTCTTT. As protein: CAISETYSTEAFF. This chain uses TRBV10-3 with TRBJ1-1; D remains unclear. The CDR3 is 13 residues long. Trimming removed 2 bases at V and 4 bases at J, with 8 bases between. CDR1 and CDR2 (germline): ENHRY, SYGVKD.

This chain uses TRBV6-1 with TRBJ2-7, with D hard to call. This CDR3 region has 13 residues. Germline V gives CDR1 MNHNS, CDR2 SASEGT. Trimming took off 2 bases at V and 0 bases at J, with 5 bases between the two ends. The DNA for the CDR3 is TGTGCCAGCAGTGAAAAGGTCTCCTACGAGCAGTACTTC. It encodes CASSEKVSYEQYF.

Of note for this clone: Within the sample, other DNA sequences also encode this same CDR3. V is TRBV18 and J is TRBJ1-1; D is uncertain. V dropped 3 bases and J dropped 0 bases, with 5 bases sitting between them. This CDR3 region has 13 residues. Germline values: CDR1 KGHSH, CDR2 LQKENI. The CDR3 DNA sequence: TGTGCCAGCTCACCGGACCTGAACACTGAAGCTTTCTTT. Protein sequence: CASSPDLNTEAFF.

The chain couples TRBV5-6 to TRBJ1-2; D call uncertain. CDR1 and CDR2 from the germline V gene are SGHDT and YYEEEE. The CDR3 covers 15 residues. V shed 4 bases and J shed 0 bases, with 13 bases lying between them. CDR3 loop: CASSQKPGANYGYTF. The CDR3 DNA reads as TGTGCCAGCAGCCAAAAACCGGGAGCTAACTATGGCTACACCTTC.

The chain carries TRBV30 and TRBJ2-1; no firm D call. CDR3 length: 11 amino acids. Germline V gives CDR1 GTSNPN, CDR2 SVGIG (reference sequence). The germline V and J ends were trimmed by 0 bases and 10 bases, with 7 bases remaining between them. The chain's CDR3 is CAWSVGREQFF. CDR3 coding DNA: TGTGCCTGGAGTGTAGGCAGAGAGCAGTTCTTC. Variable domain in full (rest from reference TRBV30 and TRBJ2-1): SQTIHQWPATLVQPVGSPLSLECTVEGTSNPNLYWYRQAAGRGLQLLFYSVGIGQISSEVPQNLSASRPQDRQFILSSKKLLLSDSGFYLCAWSVGREQFFGPGTRLTVL.

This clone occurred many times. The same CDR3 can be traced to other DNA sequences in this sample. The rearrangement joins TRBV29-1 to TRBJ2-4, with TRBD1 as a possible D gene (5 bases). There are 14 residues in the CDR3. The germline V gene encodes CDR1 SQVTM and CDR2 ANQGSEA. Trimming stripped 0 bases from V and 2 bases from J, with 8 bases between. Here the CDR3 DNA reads TGCAGCGTTGAAGACCAGGGCTCCAAAAACATTCAGTACTTC. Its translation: CSVEDQGSKNIQYF.

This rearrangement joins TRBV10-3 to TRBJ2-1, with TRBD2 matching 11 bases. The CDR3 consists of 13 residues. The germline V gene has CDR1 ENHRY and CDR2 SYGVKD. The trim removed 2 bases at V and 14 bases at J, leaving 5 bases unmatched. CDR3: CAISETSSGREFF. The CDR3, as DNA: TGTGCCATCAGTGAGACTAGTAGCGGGAGGGAGTTCTTC.

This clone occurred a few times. DNA of the CDR3: TGTGCCAGCAGTGAAGCCCCTCGAGGCACTGAAGCTTTCTTT. Translated: CASSEAPRGTEAFF. J is TRBJ1-1 and V is TRBV6-1; D gene ambiguous. The CDR3 is 14 residues long. V lost 0 bases and J 4 bases, leaving 9 bases between the germline ends. The germline gives CDR1 MNHNS, CDR2 SASEGT.

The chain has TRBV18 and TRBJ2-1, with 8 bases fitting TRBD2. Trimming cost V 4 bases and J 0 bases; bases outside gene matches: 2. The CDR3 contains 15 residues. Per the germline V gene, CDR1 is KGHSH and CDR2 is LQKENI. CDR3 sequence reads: CASSQREPSYNEQFF. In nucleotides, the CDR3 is TGTGCCAGCTCACAGCGGGAGCCCTCCTACAATGAGCAGTTCTTC. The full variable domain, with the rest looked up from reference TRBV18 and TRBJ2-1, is NAGVMQNPRHLVRRRGQEARLRCSPMKGHSHVYWYRQLPEEGLKFMVYLQKENIIDESGMPKERFSAEFPKEGPSILRIQQVVRGDSAAYFCASSQREPSYNEQFFGPGTRLTVL.

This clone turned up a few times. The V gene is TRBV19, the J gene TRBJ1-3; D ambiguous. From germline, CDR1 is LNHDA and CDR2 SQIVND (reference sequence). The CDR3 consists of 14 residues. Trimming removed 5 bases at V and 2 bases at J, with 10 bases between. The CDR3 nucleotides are TGTGCCAGTAGTCCCCGGAGGACTGGAAACACCATATATTTT. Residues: CASSPRRTGNTIYF. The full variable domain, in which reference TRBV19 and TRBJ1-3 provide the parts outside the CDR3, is DGGITQSPKYLFRKEGQNVTLSCEQNLNHDAMYWYRQDPGQGLRLIYYSQIVNDFQKGDIAEGYSVSREKKESFPLTVTSAQKNPTAFYLCASSPRRTGNTIYFGEGSWLTVV.

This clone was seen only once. As DNA, the CDR3 is TGTGCCAGCTCACCCGAGCGGGAGAGCTATGAGCAGTTCTTC. Translated: CASSPERESYEQFF. The V call is TRBV18, the J call TRBJ2-1, with TRBD2 matching over 8 bases. V was clipped by 3 bases and J by 8 bases; unmatched bases: 6. Germline assignment: CDR1 KGHSH and CDR2 LQKENI. The CDR3 runs to 14 residues.

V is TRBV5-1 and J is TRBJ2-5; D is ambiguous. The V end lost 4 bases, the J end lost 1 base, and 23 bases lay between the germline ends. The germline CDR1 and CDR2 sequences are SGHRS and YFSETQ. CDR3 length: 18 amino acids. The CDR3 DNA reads TGCGCCAGCAGCCCGAGTATTCCACAGAGGCTTTTCCAAGAGACCCAGTACTTC. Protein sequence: CASSPSIPQRLFQETQYF.

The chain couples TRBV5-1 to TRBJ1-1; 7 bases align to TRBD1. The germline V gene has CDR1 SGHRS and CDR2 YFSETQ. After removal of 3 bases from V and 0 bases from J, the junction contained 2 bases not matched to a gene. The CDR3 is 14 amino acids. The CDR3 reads CASSWQGVNTEAFF. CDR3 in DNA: TGCGCCAGCAGCTGGCAGGGGGTGAACACTGAAGCTTTCTTT. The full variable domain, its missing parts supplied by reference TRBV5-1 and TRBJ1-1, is KAGVTQTPRYLIKTRGQQVTLSCSPISGHRSVSWYQQTPGQGLQFLFEYFSETQRNKGNFPGRFSGRQFSNSRSEMNVSTLELGDSALYLCASSWQGVNTEAFFGQGTRLTVV.

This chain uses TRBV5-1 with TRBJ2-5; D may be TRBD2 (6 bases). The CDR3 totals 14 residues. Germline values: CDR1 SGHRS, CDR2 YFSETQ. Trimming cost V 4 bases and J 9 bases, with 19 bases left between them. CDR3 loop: CASSPDSEGRAQYF. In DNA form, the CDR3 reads TGCGCCAGCAGCCCGGACTCGGAGGGTAGGGCCCAGTACTTC.

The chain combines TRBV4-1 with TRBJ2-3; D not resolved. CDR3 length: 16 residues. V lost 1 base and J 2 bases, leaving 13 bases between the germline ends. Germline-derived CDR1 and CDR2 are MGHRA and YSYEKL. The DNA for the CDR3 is TGCGCCAGCAGCCAAGTTAATCTGGTTTACACAGATACGCAGTATTTT. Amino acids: CASSQVNLVYTDTQYF.

The chain's CDR3 is CASSFGGQETQYF. The CDR3 DNA reads TGTGCCAGCAGCTTTGGGGGACAAGAGACCCAGTACTTC. The rearrangement uses TRBV5-4 and TRBJ2-5, with D tentatively TRBD1 or TRBD2 (5 bases each). V was clipped by 2 bases and J by 2 bases, with 7 bases between them. CDR3 length: 13 residues. Germline CDR1 reads SGHNT; CDR2 reads YYREEE (reference sequence).

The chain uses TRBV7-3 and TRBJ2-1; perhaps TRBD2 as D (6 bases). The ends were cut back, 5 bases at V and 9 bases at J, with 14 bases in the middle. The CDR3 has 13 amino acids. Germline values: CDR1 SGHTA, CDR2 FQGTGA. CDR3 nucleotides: TGTGCCAGCAGCCCCGGGACTCATGGTGAGCAGTTCTTC. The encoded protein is CASSPGTHGEQFF.

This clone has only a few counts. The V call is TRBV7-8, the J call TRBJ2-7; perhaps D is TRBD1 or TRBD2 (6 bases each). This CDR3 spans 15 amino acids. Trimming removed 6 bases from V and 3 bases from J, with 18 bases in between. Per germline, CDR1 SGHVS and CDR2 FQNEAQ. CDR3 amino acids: CASSSLAGHLYEQYF. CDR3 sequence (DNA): TGTGCCAGCAGTTCTCTTGCGGGACACCTCTACGAGCAGTACTTC.

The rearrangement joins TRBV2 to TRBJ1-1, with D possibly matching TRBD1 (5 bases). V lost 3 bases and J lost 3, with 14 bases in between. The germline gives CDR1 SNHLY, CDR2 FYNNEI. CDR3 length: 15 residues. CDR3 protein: CASSEGGGGHTEAFF. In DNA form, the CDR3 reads TGTGCCAGCAGTGAGGGCGGGGGAGGTCACACTGAAGCTTTCTTT.

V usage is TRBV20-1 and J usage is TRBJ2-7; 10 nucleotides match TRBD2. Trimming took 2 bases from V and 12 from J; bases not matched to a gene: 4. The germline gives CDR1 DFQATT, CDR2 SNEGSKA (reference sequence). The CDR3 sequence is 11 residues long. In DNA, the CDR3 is TGCAGTGCTAGATCCCTAGCGGGAGCGTACTTC. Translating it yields CSARSLAGAYF.

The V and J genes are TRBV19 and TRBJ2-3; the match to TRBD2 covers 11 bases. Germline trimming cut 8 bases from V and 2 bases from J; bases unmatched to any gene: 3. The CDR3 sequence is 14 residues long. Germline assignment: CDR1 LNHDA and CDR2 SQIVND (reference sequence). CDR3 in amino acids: CASGTSGATDTQYF. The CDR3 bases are TGTGCCAGTGGGACTAGCGGAGCCACAGATACGCAGTATTTT. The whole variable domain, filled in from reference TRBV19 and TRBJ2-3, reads DGGITQSPKYLFRKEGQNVTLSCEQNLNHDAMYWYRQDPGQGLRLIYYSQIVNDFQKGDIAEGYSVSREKKESFPLTVTSAQKNPTAFYLCASGTSGATDTQYFGPGTRLTVL.